This TCR beta chain was documented in a study of T cell repertoires in cytomegalovirus infection. A word on this clonotype: The target antigen is unknown.

MiXCR, run by TCRdb on the reads, gives a single entry per CDR3 protein. The sample gives approximately 470,000 distinct CDR3 sequences, under 45% of which show up once; around two fifths is in the top ten. Study-wide findings and caveats: Within the response measured ex vivo, HLA-C-restricted CMV-specific TCR beta clonotypes were dominant.

There are 16 residues in the CDR3. Per the germline V gene, CDR1 is LGHNA and CDR2 is YSLEER. V was trimmed by 1 base and J by 1 base, leaving 13 bases between them. This chain connects TRBV4-3 to TRBJ2-5; D might be TRBD1 (5 bases). This clonotype originated in a human donor in good health (CMV status not recorded). Some clones in this sample may be carry-over from other donors' samples. Sequencing used cultured PBMCs, obtained from culture after CMV antigen stimulation. The CDR3 sequence: CASSQVGPAAQETQYF. The CDR3 nucleotides read TGCGCCAGCAGCCAAGTGGGGCCGGCAGCCCAAGAGACCCAGTACTTC.